This T cell receptor beta chain was recovered during a study of blood T cell repertoires in COVID-19. On the study more broadly: Sites across the United States, Italy and Spain contributed samples from acute and convalescent COVID-19.

Germline V lookup: CDR1 SGHAT, CDR2 FQNNGV. CDR3 length: 12 residues. Trimming removed 5 bases from V and 7 bases from J, with 11 bases in between. The repertoire was sequenced with immunoSEQ multiplex PCR; TCRdb's copy has only in-frame clones and lacks some. This sample has roughly 520,000 clones, with approximately 88% found just once. The TCR originated in a woman aged 40-49 years who had recovered from COVID-19. The specimen sequenced was PBMCs or T cells enriched from blood (not recorded which). The chain carries TRBV11-2 and TRBJ1-1; no clear D. The CDR3 DNA sequence: TGTGCCAGCAGCCTACGACGGAGTGAAGCTTTCTTT. This encodes CASSLRRSEAFF.